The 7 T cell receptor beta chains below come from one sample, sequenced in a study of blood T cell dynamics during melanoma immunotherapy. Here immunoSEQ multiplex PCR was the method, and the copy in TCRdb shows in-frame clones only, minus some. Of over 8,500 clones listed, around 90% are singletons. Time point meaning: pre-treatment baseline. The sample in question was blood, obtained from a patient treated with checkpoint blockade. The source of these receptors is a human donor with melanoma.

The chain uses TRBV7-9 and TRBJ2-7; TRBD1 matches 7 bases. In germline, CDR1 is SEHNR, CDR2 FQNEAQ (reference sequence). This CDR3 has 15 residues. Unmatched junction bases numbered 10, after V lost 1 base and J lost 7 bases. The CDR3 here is CASSLGVGTVGEQYF. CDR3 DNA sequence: TGTGCCAGCAGCTTAGGCGTAGGGACAGTTGGGGAGCAGTACTTC.

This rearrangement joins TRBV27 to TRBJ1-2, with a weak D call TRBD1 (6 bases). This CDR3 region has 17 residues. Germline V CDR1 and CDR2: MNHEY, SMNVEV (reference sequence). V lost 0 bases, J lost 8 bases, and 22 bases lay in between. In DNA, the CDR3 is TGTGCCAGCAGTTTATCGGGGGTTGACAGGCGAGGCCGGGGCTACACCTTC. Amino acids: CASSLSGVDRRGRGYTF.

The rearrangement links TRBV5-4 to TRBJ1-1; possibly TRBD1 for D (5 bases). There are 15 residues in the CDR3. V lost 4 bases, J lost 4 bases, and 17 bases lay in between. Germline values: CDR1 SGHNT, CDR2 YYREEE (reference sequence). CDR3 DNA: TGTGCCAGCAGCCCCCAGACAGCCGGGGGCACTGAAGCTTTCTTT. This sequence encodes CASSPQTAGGTEAFF. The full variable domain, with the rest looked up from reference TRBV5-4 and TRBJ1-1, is ETGVTQSPTHLIKTRGQQVTLRCSSQSGHNTVSWYQQALGQGPQFIFQYYREEENGRGNFPPRFSGLQFPNYSSELNVNALELDDSALYLCASSPQTAGGTEAFFGQGTRLTVV.

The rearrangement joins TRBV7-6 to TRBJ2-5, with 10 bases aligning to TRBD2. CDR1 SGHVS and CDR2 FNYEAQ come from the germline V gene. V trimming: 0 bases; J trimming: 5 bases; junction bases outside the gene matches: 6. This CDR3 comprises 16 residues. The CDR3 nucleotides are TGTGCCAGCAGCTTAGCGGTAGCGGGAGGTTGGGAGACCCAGTACTTC. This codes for CASSLAVAGGWETQYF. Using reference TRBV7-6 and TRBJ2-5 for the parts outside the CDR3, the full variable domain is GAGVSQSPRYKVTKRGQDVALRCDPISGHVSLYWYRQALGQGPEFLTYFNYEAQQDKSGLPNDRFSAERPEGSISTLTIQRTEQRDSAMYRCASSLAVAGGWETQYFGPGTRLLVL.

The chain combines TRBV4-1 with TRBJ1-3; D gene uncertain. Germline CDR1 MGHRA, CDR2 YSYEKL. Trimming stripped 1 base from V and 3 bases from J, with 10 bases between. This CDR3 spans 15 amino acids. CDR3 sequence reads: CASSQGRALGNTIYF. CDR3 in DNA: TGCGCCAGCAGCCAAGGACGGGCCCTTGGAAACACCATATATTTT.

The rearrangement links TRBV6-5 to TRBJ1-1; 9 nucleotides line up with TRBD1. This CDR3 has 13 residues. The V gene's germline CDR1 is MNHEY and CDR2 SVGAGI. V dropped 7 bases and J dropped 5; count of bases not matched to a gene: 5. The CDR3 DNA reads TGTGCCAGCACCGGACAGGGGCAGACTGAAGCTTTCTTT. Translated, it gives CASTGQGQTEAFF.

The CDR3 DNA follows: TGTGCCAGCAGCCCCAGGCCCCAGGGAACAGGCGGCTACACCTTC. Translating it yields CASSPRPQGTGGYTF. The genes are TRBV9 and TRBJ1-2, with D perhaps matching TRBD1 (5 bases). V dropped 4 bases and J dropped 8 bases, with 21 bases sitting between them. Germline V CDR1 and CDR2: SGDLS, YYNGEE. The CDR3 runs 15 residues. Drawing the rest from reference TRBV9 and TRBJ1-2, the complete variable domain is DSGVTQTPKHLITATGQRVTLRCSPRSGDLSVYWYQQSLDQGLQFLIQYYNGEERAKGNILERFSAQQFPDLHSELNLSSLELGDSALYFCASSPRPQGTGGYTFGSGTRLTVV.